A single sample is the source of the 9 T cell receptor beta chains below, sequenced in a study of cytomegalovirus exposure and HLA in healthy donors. Primers included in the PCR were 60 Vbeta and 13 Jbeta primers. TCRdb's table, derived via immunoSEQ multiplex PCR, lists solely in-frame clones and lacks some. The data hold 25,000 to 35,000 clones, with 85% to 90% observed a single time. Sequenced: PBMCs. The receptors originated from a boy younger than 18 in good health and CMV-seronegative.

By share, this clone ranks as large (0.1 to 1%). The chain is built from TRBV7-7 and TRBJ2-2; possible D gene TRBD1, 6 bases. This CDR3 has 11 residues. Germline CDR1 is SSHAT and CDR2 is FNYEAQ (reference sequence). The CDR3 DNA reads as TGTGCAGTAAGGACAGACGGGGAGCTGTTTTTT. Its protein is CAVRTDGELFF.

This clone appeared a few times. The chain has TRBV5-6 and TRBJ2-1, with 10 bases identical to TRBD1. The CDR3 contains 14 residues. Trimming removed 2 bases from V and 6 bases from J; junction bases left unmatched: 2. Germline values: CDR1 SGHDT, CDR2 YYEEEE. CDR3 bases: TGTGCCAGCAGCTTTCGGACAGGGGGCAATGAGCAGTTCTTC. It specifies CASSFRTGGNEQFF.

The gene calls are TRBV9 and TRBJ2-3; 10 nucleotides line up with TRBD2. Germline V CDR1 and CDR2: SGDLS, YYNGEE. The V and J ends lost 4 bases and 2 bases, in that order; junction bases with no gene match: 4. The CDR3 covers 15 residues. The DNA for the CDR3 is TGTGCCAGCAGCCCACTAGCGGGGTTCACAGATACGCAGTATTTT. Translation: CASSPLAGFTDTQYF.

The chain combines TRBV5-4 with TRBJ2-5, with 8 bases lining up with TRBD2. There are 14 residues in the CDR3. CDR1 is SGHNT and CDR2 is YYREEE in the germline V gene (reference sequence). V gave up 0 bases and J gave up 3 bases; unmatched junction bases: 1. The CDR3 is CASSLEAGEETQYF. CDR3 DNA sequence: TGTGCCAGCAGCTTGGAAGCGGGGGAAGAGACCCAGTACTTC.

J is TRBJ1-2 and V is TRBV5-4; 8 nucleotides line up with TRBD1. Germline V lookup: CDR1 SGHNT, CDR2 YYREEE (reference sequence). Losses at the gene ends were 4 bases for V and 8 bases for J; bases not matched to a gene: 13. The CDR3 consists of 15 residues. CDR3 region: CASSLTGTGPGGYTF. The CDR3 region has the DNA TGTGCCAGCAGCCTGACCGGGACAGGCCCAGGGGGCTACACCTTC. The variable domain in full, with the rest retrieved from reference TRBV5-4 and TRBJ1-2, is ETGVTQSPTHLIKTRGQQVTLRCSSQSGHNTVSWYQQALGQGPQFIFQYYREEENGRGNFPPRFSGLQFPNYSSELNVNALELDDSALYLCASSLTGTGPGGYTFGSGTRLTVV.

The V and J genes are TRBV30 and TRBJ2-7, with D maybe TRBD1 (6 bases). The V gene's germline CDR1 is GTSNPN and CDR2 SVGIG (reference sequence). With 1 base removed from V and 2 bases from J, the gap between germline ends came to 9 bases. CDR3 length equals 13 residues. The CDR3 bases are TGTGCCTGGAGTGAACAGGGACCCTACGAGCAGTACTTC. Translation gives CAWSEQGPYEQYF.

The chain combines TRBV7-6 with TRBJ2-5; 9 bases agree with TRBD2. The DNA end is more similar to TRBJ2-7, so the J call may be wrong. The germline V gene encodes CDR1 SGHVS and CDR2 FNYEAQ. The CDR3 is made up of 16 amino acids. The CDR3 spells CASSISGGPPSYEQYF. The CDR3 DNA is TGTGCCAGCAGCATTAGCGGGGGACCTCCCTCCTACGAGCAGTACTTC.

The chain couples TRBV6-1 to TRBJ2-1; 13 bases agree with TRBD2. This CDR3 region has 15 residues. Germline CDR1 reads MNHNS; CDR2 reads SASEGT. Trimming cost V 5 bases and J 9 bases; bases outside gene matches: 7. CDR3 DNA: TGTGCCAGCAGTCTTACTAGCGGGGGGGCGGGTGAGCAGTTCTTC. This sequence encodes CASSLTSGGAGEQFF.

The chain uses TRBV19 and TRBJ2-6; D unresolved. Trimming took 7 bases from V and 0 from J, leaving 4 bases between them. The CDR3 loop spans 13 amino acids. Per the germline V gene, CDR1 is LNHDA and CDR2 is SQIVND (reference sequence). CDR3 sequence: CASTNSGANVLTF. The CDR3 DNA reads as TGTGCCAGTACTAACTCTGGGGCCAACGTCCTGACTTTC.